Each of the 19 T cell receptor beta chains below was sequenced from the same sample in a study of cytomegalovirus exposure and HLA in healthy donors. Vbeta (60) and Jbeta (13) primers were used in the PCR. Profiling relied on immunoSEQ multiplex PCR, and the TCRdb table lists in-frame clones only, not all of them. The data hold 110,000 to 150,000 clones, with 75% observed a single time. Material for sequencing was PBMCs. All receptors derive from a young man in good health and CMV-seronegative.

On this clone: At one end the junction does not follow the germline gene, possibly because of a read error. This chain joins TRBV28 and TRBJ2-4; the D gene is possibly TRBD1 (6 bases). Germline V gene data show CDR1 as MDHEN and CDR2 as SYDVKM. CDR3 length: 15 amino acids. CDR3 nucleotides: TGTGCCAGCAGTTTAGGACAGATAGCCAAAAACAGTCAGTACTTC. Translation gives CASSLGQIAKNSQYF.

The rearrangement links TRBV29-1 to TRBJ1-5, with 7 bases aligning to TRBD1. The V gene's germline CDR1 is SQVTM and CDR2 ANQGSEA. V dropped 6 bases and J dropped 0; count of bases not matched to a gene: 5. The CDR3 runs to 14 residues. CDR3 amino acids: CSVVGQDSNQPQHF. In nucleotides, the CDR3 is TGCAGCGTGGTAGGACAGGATAGCAATCAGCCCCAGCATTTT.

This rearrangement joins TRBV4-1 to TRBJ2-1, with D maybe TRBD2 (7 bases). V lost 1 base, J lost 6 bases, and 13 bases lay in between. Germline V lookup: CDR1 MGHRA, CDR2 YSYEKL. The CDR3 totals 15 residues. CDR3 sequence (DNA): TGCGCCAGCAGCCAAGCGGGGGGCTCCATCAATGAGCAGTTCTTC. Its translation is CASSQAGGSINEQFF.

This clone appeared a few times. The chain has TRBV7-2 and TRBJ1-1, with D tentatively TRBD1 (6 bases). The V and J ends lost 5 bases and 7 bases respectively, with 14 bases between them. This CDR3 has 13 residues. Germline CDR1 is SGHTA and CDR2 is FQGNSA. The CDR3 nucleotides are TGTGCCAGCAGCCCTGGCCGGGACAATGAAGCTTTCTTT. Translating it yields CASSPGRDNEAFF. The variable domain in full, with the rest retrieved from reference TRBV7-2 and TRBJ1-1, is GAGVSQSPSNKVTEKGKDVELRCDPISGHTALYWYRQSLGQGLEFLIYFQGNSAPDKSGLPSDRFSAERTGGSVSTLTIQRTQQEDSAVYLCASSPGRDNEAFFGQGTRLTVV.

The V call is TRBV6-6, the J call TRBJ1-2, with TRBD1 matching 8 bases. Per the germline V gene, CDR1 is MNHNY and CDR2 is SVGAGI (reference sequence). Trimming removed 8 bases from V and 6 bases from J; junction bases left unmatched: 8. The CDR3 extends over 13 amino acids. The CDR3 nucleotides are TGTGCCAGCTGTCCAGGACAGGGACATGGCTACACCTTC. It yields the protein CASCPGQGHGYTF.

This chain links TRBV9 with TRBJ1-2; D is unclear. The CDR3 has 15 amino acids. V shed 0 bases and J shed 0 bases, with 9 bases lying between them. Germline V gives CDR1 SGDLS, CDR2 YYNGEE. The CDR3 DNA is TGTGCCAGCAGCGTAGAGGTCAGGACTAACTATGGCTACACCTTC. Protein product: CASSVEVRTNYGYTF.

CDR3 nucleotides: TGTGCCAGCAGCCCGGGGACAGGGGTCAGGAAAGCTTTCTTT. Amino acids: CASSPGTGVRKAFF. The chain carries TRBV28 and TRBJ1-1; 10 bases are a match to TRBD1. CDR3 length: 14 amino acids. After removal of 6 bases from V and 9 bases from J, the junction contained 10 bases not matched to a gene. Germline CDR1 reads MDHEN; CDR2 reads SYDVKM.

This clone has just a few counts. V usage is TRBV27 and J usage is TRBJ1-6; D call uncertain. V was trimmed by 5 bases and J by 8 bases, leaving 19 bases between them. Germline-derived CDR1 and CDR2 are MNHEY and SMNVEV (reference sequence). The length of the CDR3 is 16 residues. The CDR3 DNA sequence: TGTGCCAGCAGTAGAAATACTCCGGGTCCCTATTCACCCCTCCACTTT. It encodes CASSRNTPGPYSPLHF.

The CDR3 is CASIDRANTEAFF. The CDR3 DNA follows: TGTGCCAGCATCGACAGGGCCAACACTGAAGCTTTCTTT. The chain has TRBV27 and TRBJ1-1, with 7 bases fitting TRBD1. Losses at the gene ends were 7 bases for V and 2 bases for J; bases not matched to a gene: 4. Germline V gives CDR1 MNHEY, CDR2 SMNVEV (reference sequence). This CDR3 is built from 13 residues.

The rearrangement uses TRBV2 and TRBJ1-1; 10 nucleotides agree with TRBD1. V shed 5 bases, J shed 5 bases, and the junction held 5 bases outside the gene matches. Germline CDR1 SNHLY, CDR2 FYNNEI. CDR3 size: 14 residues. CDR3 region: CASSQTGGETEAFF. Here the CDR3 DNA reads TGTGCCAGCAGTCAGACAGGGGGCGAAACTGAAGCTTTCTTT.

The chain employs TRBV2 and TRBJ2-1; TRBD2 matches at 10 bases. J lost 6 bases, V lost 10 bases, and 6 bases had no gene match. Looked up from germline, CDR1 is SNHLY and CDR2 is FYNNEI. The CDR3 is made up of 13 amino acids. In DNA, the CDR3 is TGTGCCACCCCTAGCGGGAGAGGCAATGAGCAGTTCTTC. It yields the protein CATPSGRGNEQFF.

This clone has a handful of counts. The chain combines TRBV2 with TRBJ2-5; 8 nucleotides line up with TRBD1. V lost 3 bases and J lost 4; bases outside the gene matches: 4. Germline V gene sequence: CDR1 SNHLY, CDR2 FYNNEI. This CDR3 has 14 amino acids. CDR3 coding DNA: TGTGCCAGCAGTGACGTCAGGGGGCTAGAGACCCAGTACTTC. Its translation: CASSDVRGLETQYF.

This clone occurred a few times. This chain connects TRBV27 to TRBJ1-4; a weak D match, TRBD1 (5 bases). CDR1 is MNHEY and CDR2 is SMNVEV in the germline V gene (reference sequence). This CDR3 region has 15 residues. Trimming shortened V by 2 bases and J by 3 bases, and 10 bases separated the two germline ends. This CDR3 is CASSLGGLPNEKLFF. CDR3 DNA: TGTGCCAGCAGTTTAGGGGGGTTACCTAATGAAAAACTGTTTTTT.

This clone has only a few counts. The V gene is TRBV7-2, the J gene TRBJ2-5, with TRBD1 identical over 9 bases. The length of the CDR3 is 15 residues. The trim removed 3 bases at V and 2 bases at J, leaving 4 bases unmatched. From germline, CDR1 is SGHTA and CDR2 FQGNSA. CDR3 sequence: CASSFSDRGQETQYF. The CDR3 DNA sequence: TGTGCCAGCAGCTTTTCCGACAGGGGGCAAGAGACCCAGTACTTC.

The chain couples TRBV28 to TRBJ1-6; D ambiguous. CDR1 MDHEN and CDR2 SYDVKM come from the germline V gene. The V end lost 3 bases, the J end lost 4 bases, and 7 bases lay between the germline ends. This CDR3 spans 14 amino acids. CDR3 protein: CASSFEPYNSPLHF. The CDR3 nucleotides read TGTGCCAGCAGTTTTGAGCCTTATAATTCACCCCTCCACTTT.

The chain couples TRBV29-1 to TRBJ2-7; 7 bases agree with TRBD1. The CDR3 contains 13 residues. Germline values: CDR1 SQVTM, CDR2 ANQGSEA. Unmatched junction bases numbered 4, after V lost 3 bases and J lost 2 bases. The CDR3 DNA reads TGCAGCGTTGAGTGGCAGGGGGCCTACGAGCAGTACTTC. Translated: CSVEWQGAYEQYF.

In its sample, this clone was seen once. Germline is not matched at one junction end, which may reflect a read error. CDR3 DNA: TGTGCCAGCAGCTTAGGCCGCGGGACGTCTCCCTTCTTC. Protein sequence: CASSLGRGTSPFF. The chain carries TRBV11-3 and TRBJ2-7; the D gene is possibly TRBD2 (6 bases). The CDR3 extends over 13 amino acids. Germline V gives CDR1 SGHNT, CDR2 YENEEA.

The chain is built from TRBV6-5 and TRBJ1-3; D perhaps matches TRBD1 (5 bases). Germline assignment: CDR1 MNHEY and CDR2 SVGAGI. Trimming removed 6 bases from V and 4 bases from J, with 16 bases in between. The CDR3 has 15 residues. Here the CDR3 reads CASRVEGTRGNTIYF. The CDR3 DNA reads TGTGCCAGCAGGGTGGAGGGGACGAGGGGAAACACCATATATTTT.

The chain has TRBV5-1 and TRBJ2-4; D unclear. V dropped 5 bases and J dropped 0 bases, with 9 bases sitting between them. This CDR3 region has 14 residues. Germline V gene sequence: CDR1 SGHRS, CDR2 YFSETQ. The CDR3 region has the DNA TGCGCCAGCAGTCCTGCGATAGCCAAAAACATTCAGTACTTC. Amino acid sequence: CASSPAIAKNIQYF.